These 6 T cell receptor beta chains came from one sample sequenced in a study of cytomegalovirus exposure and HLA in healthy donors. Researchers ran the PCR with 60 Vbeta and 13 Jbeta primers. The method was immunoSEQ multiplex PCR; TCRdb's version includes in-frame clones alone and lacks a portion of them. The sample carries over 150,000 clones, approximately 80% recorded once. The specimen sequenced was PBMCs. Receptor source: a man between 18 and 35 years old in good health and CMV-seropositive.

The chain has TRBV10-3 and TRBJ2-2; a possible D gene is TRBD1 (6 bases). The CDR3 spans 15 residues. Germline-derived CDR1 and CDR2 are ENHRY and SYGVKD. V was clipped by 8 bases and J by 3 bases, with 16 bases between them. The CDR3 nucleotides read TGTGCCATCCGTGTCCAGGGGTACGACACCGGGGAGCTGTTTTTT. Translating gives CAIRVQGYDTGELFF.

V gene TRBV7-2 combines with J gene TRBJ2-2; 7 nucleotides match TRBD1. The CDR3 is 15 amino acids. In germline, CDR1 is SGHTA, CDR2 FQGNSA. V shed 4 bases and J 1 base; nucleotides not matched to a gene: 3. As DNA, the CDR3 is TGTGCCAGCAGCTATGGGACAGTGAACACCGGGGAGCTGTTTTTT. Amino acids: CASSYGTVNTGELFF.

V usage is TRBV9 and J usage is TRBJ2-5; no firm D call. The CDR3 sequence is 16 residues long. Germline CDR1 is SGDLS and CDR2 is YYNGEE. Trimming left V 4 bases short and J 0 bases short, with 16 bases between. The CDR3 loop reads CASSPPGTANQETQYF. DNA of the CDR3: TGTGCCAGCAGCCCCCCTGGCACAGCCAACCAAGAGACCCAGTACTTC.

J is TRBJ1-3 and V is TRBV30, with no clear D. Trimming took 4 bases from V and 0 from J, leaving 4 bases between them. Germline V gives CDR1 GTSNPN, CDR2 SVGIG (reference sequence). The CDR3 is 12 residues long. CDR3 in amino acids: CAWTNSGNTIYF. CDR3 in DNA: TGTGCCTGGACAAACTCTGGAAACACCATATATTTT.

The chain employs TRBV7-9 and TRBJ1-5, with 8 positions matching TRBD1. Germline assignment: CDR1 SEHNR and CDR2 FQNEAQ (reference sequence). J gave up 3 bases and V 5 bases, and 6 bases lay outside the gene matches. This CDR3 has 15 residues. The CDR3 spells CASSPGTGANQPQHF. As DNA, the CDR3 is TGTGCCAGCAGCCCGGGGACAGGCGCCAATCAGCCCCAGCATTTT.

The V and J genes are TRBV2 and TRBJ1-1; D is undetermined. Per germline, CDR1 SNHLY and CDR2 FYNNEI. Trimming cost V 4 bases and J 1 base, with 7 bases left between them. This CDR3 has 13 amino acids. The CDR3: CASSVGGNTEAFF. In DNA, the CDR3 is TGTGCCAGCAGTGTCGGTGGGAACACTGAAGCTTTCTTT.